The present TCR beta chain was sequenced within a study of blood T cell repertoires in COVID-19. Study-level background: Researchers got acute and convalescent COVID-19 samples from the United States, Italy and Spain. Nucleic acid was either cDNA or gDNA, and it came from T cells, B-cell-depleted T cells, or PBMCs.

TCRdb's table, derived via immunoSEQ multiplex PCR, lists solely in-frame clones and lacks some. The sample records roughly 84,000 clones, 78% being singletons. Enrolled during active infection, Seattle patients were then followed longitudinally. V lost 4 bases to trimming and J lost 3 bases; unmatched junction nucleotides: 8. The CDR3 runs 15 residues. CDR1 and CDR2 (germline): ENHRY, SYGVKD. The TCR comes from a man in his sixties with COVID-19, enrolled during active disease. The chain is built from TRBV10-3 and TRBJ1-2; 7 nucleotides align to TRBD1. Sequencing input: peripheral blood. CDR3 in amino acids: CAISVLTGNYYGYTF. CDR3 bases: TGTGCCATCAGTGTATTGACAGGGAACTACTATGGCTACACCTTC.